A selection of T cell receptor beta chains follows, all from one sample in a study of spatial heterogeneity in lung cancer. TCRdb fed the 5' RACE reads into MiXCR, producing one record per CDR3 protein. Of about 3,700 distinct CDR3 sequences listed, 6.5% to 7.5% were seen once; the top ten hold roughly 20%. This sample comprised normal lung tissue next to the tumor, obtained at surgery. Receptors were obtained from a male donor with early-stage non-small cell lung cancer. Each CDR3 is given with its conserved first and last residue. The order of the fields is D gene, clone size, V gene, J gene, CDR3 DNA, CDR3 protein. A D gene is named only where the DNA matches it firmly. Clone size is not always given. Where it is, it says once, few, many or a class for expanded clones.

NA	many	TRBV7-9	TRBJ2-2	TGTGCCAGCAGCCCAGCGACAGGCACCGGGGAGCTGTTTTTT	CASSPATGTGELFF
TRBD1	many	TRBV20-1	TRBJ1-1	TGCAGTGCGTGGACAGGGGGCCACAACTTCAACACTGAAGCTTTCTTT	CSAWTGGHNFNTEAFF
NA	many	TRBV5-1	TRBJ2-2	TGCGCCAGCAGCTCTAGGGACCGCTCCTTCGTCGGGGAGCTGTTTTTT	CASSSRDRSFVGELFF
NA	medium-sized	TRBV30	TRBJ2-1	TGTGCCTGGAGTGTAGGGACCTACAATGAGCAGTTCTTC	CAWSVGTYNEQFF
TRBD1	few	TRBV7-6	TRBJ1-1	TGTGCCAGCAGCACCGGACAGGGTTTCACTGAAGCTTTCTTT	CASSTGQGFTEAFF
NA	NA	TRBV3-1	TRBJ1-4	TGTGCCAGCAGCCCCCCGGGGGCAGTGGCCGCAACTAATGAAAAACTGTTTTTT	CASSPPGAVAATNEKLFF
NA	many	TRBV27	TRBJ2-5	TGTGCCAGCAGTTTATGGGCTAGCCGGACCAAAGAGACCCAGTACTTC	CASSLWASRTKETQYF
NA	NA	TRBV7-2	TRBJ2-5	TGTGCCAGCAGCTCTCCAACTAGCCCAGAGACCCAGTACTTC	CASSSPTSPETQYF
NA	NA	TRBV7-7	TRBJ1-1	TGTGCTAGCAGCTTTCGGCAGAACACTGAAGCTTTCTTT	CASSFRQNTEAFF
NA	medium-sized	TRBV4-3	TRBJ1-5	TGCGCCAGCAGCCAAGATGGGTACCAGCCCCAGCATTTT	CASSQDGYQPQHF
NA	many	TRBV27	TRBJ2-5	TGTGCCAGCATCTCAGGGGAGACCCAGTACTTC	CASISGETQYF
NA	NA	TRBV6-5	TRBJ1-4	TGTGCCAGCAGTTTCTGGGGATATGGAGTAACTAATGAAAAACTGTTTTTT	CASSFWGYGVTNEKLFF
TRBD2	medium-sized	TRBV6-2/TRBV6-3	TRBJ2-3	TGTGCCAGCAGTTCAGGACTAGCGTTGGATACGCAGTATTTT	CASSSGLALDTQYF
NA	medium-sized	TRBV6-5	TRBJ1-2	TGTGCCAGCAGTTACGGGGATGGCTACACCTTC	CASSYGDGYTF
TRBD2	medium-sized	TRBV19	TRBJ2-5	TGTGCCAGTAGTATAGATCTATGGACTAGCGGAGAGCAAGAGACCCAGTACTTC	CASSIDLWTSGEQETQYF
NA	many	TRBV27	TRBJ1-1	TGTGCCAGCAGTTCCCCCGTGGGTTCACAAGCTTTCTTT	CASSSPVGSQAFF
NA	medium-sized	TRBV29-1	TRBJ2-1	TGCAGCGTTGAGTACCCCCATCGGGATGAGCAGTTCTTC	CSVEYPHRDEQFF
NA	medium-sized	TRBV12-3/TRBV12-4	TRBJ2-6	TGTGCCAGCAGTCTAGGGCCTGGGGCCAACGTCCTGACTTTC	CASSLGPGANVLTF
NA	many	TRBV3-1	TRBJ1-1	TGTGCCAGCAGCCTTAGCGGCACTGAAGCTTTCTTT	CASSLSGTEAFF
NA	medium-sized	TRBV6-4	TRBJ2-7	TGTGCCAGCAGTGACTCCCTTAGGGGAGATTACGAGCAGTACTTC	CASSDSLRGDYEQYF
NA	medium-sized	TRBV19	TRBJ1-5	TGTGCCAGTAGTATCTCGGCAGCCAATCAGCCCCAGCATTTT	CASSISAANQPQHF
TRBD1	medium-sized	TRBV29-1	TRBJ1-1	TGCAGCGCCAGCGGGACAGGCAGAGAAGCTTTCTTT	CSASGTGREAFF
NA	medium-sized	TRBV20-1	TRBJ1-1	TGCAGTGCTAAGGAGGGAAACACGAACACTGAAGCTTTCTTT	CSAKEGNTNTEAFF
TRBD2	many	TRBV5-1	TRBJ2-3	TGCGCCAGCAGCTCTGGACTAGCCACGCCAGATACGCAGTATTTT	CASSSGLATPDTQYF
NA	medium-sized	TRBV10-3	TRBJ1-1	TGTGCCATCAGTGACTCTACAGGGTCGGCCACTGAAGCTTTCTTT	CAISDSTGSATEAFF
TRBD2	few	TRBV7-2	TRBJ2-1	TGTGCCAGCAGCTTAGCCTGGACTAGTGGTGGTGAGCAGTTCTTC	CASSLAWTSGGEQFF